A single T cell receptor beta chain is shown here with its context. Its antigen is undetermined. TCRdb processed the reads anew with MiXCR; each CDR3 protein has one entry. The sample includes 680,000 or so distinct CDR3 sequences, around a third of them seen just once. Between the trimmed V and J ends, which lost 5 bases and 6 bases, there was a span of 16 bases. The CDR3 is made up of 15 amino acids. Looked up from germline, CDR1 is SGHAT and CDR2 is FQDESV (reference sequence). The sample originates from a study of T cell repertoires in cytomegalovirus infection. Whole-study context: Researchers turned to recently identified HLA-C-restricted CMV epitopes as well as well-studied HLA-B-restricted ones. Indications of both CMV infection and matching HLA type were provided by public TCR beta signatures. Study-wide points: In two of eight donors, the top clonotype was HLA-C-restricted CMV-specific. Individuals carrying CMV plus the relevant HLA were identified by cumulative frequency of public TCR beta families.

This TCR was sampled from a human donor in good health (CMV status not recorded). Some clones in this sample may be carry-over from other donors' samples. The chain has TRBV11-1 and TRBJ2-2; a possible D gene is TRBD1 (6 bases). The input for sequencing was cultured PBMCs, taken from culture after CMV antigen stimulation. The CDR3: CASSTRQDKAGELFF. Written as DNA, the CDR3 is TGTGCCAGCAGCACGAGACAGGATAAGGCCGGGGAGCTGTTTTTT.